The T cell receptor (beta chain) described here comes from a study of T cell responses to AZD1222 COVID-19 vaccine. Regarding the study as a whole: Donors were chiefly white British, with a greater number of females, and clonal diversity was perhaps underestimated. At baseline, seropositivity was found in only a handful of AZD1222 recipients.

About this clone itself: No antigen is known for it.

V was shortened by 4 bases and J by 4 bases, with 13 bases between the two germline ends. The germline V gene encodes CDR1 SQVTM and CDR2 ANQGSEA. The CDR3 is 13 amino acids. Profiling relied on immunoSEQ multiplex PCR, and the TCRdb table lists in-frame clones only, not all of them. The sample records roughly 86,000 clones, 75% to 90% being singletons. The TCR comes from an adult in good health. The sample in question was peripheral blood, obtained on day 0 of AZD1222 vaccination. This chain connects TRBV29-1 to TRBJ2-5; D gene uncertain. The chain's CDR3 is CSVVYQELETQYF. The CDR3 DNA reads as TGCAGCGTTGTTTACCAGGAATTAGAGACCCAGTACTTC.